Listed below are T cell receptor beta chains from one sample, sequenced in a study of OX40 agonist ivuxolimab in advanced cancers. The repertoire was sequenced with immunoSEQ multiplex PCR; TCRdb's copy has only in-frame clones and lacks some. In the table there are roughly 50,000 clones, 80% to 90% of which are singletons. Sequencing used CD4+ or CD8+ T cells sorted from blood, obtained in a trial of the OX40 agonist ivuxolimab. All receptors come from an adult with an advanced solid tumor such as melanoma, head and neck, liver or kidney cancer. CDR3s include the opening cysteine and the closing phenylalanine or tryptophan. The D gene is left open where the match is weak. Some rows have no size entry. The others give once, few or many, or a class for an expanded clone.

TRBV27	NA	NA	TRBJ2-7	TGTGCCAGCAGTTTGGGCCGCAGCCGGTCCGAGCAGTACTTC	CASSLGRSRSEQYF
TRBV7-9	NA	NA	TRBJ1-2	TGTGCCAGCAGCTTTGACACCCATTTTGACTACACCTTC	CASSFDTHFDYTF
TRBV9	NA	NA	TRBJ1-5	TGTGCCAGCAGCGTGGAACAGGCTGGGCCCCAGCATTTT	CASSVEQAGPQHF
TRBV28	NA	few	TRBJ2-7	TGTGCCAGCAGTGCACAGGTCCTCAGCTCCTACGAGCAGTACTTC	CASSAQVLSSYEQYF
TRBV29-1	NA	NA	TRBJ2-3	TGCAGCGTTGACGGAGGACCCACAGATACGCAGTATTTT	CSVDGGPTDTQYF
TRBV7-6	NA	NA	TRBJ2-7	TGTGCCAGCAGCACGACCGCTACTGGGGAGCAGTACTTC	CASSTTATGEQYF
TRBV10-3	NA	NA	TRBJ2-7	TGTGCCATCAGTGAGTCAGGGGGGACCCGTGGTGAGCAGTACTTC	CAISESGGTRGEQYF
TRBV4-1	TRBD1	NA	TRBJ1-1	TGCGCCAGCAGCCGTCATCCGGGACAGGACAACACTGAAGCTTTCTTT	CASSRHPGQDNTEAFF
TRBV5-4	NA	medium-sized	TRBJ2-1	TGTGCCAGCAGATTAGGCTACAACTCCTACAATGAGCAGTTCTTC	CASRLGYNSYNEQFF
TRBV7-6	NA	once	TRBJ2-3	TGTGCCAGCAGCCCTTATGAGGCGGATACGCAGTATTTT	CASSPYEADTQYF
TRBV27	NA	NA	TRBJ2-3	TGTGCCAGCAGTTTATTCACAGATACGCAGTATTTT	CASSLFTDTQYF
TRBV7-9	NA	NA	TRBJ2-7	TGTGCCAGCAGTCCTGATGTCGGGGCCCACGAGCAGTACTTC	CASSPDVGAHEQYF
TRBV6-6	NA	NA	TRBJ1-4	TGTGCCAGCAGTTACTGGGAATCGAATGAAAAACTGTTTTTT	CASSYWESNEKLFF
TRBV19	TRBD1	NA	TRBJ1-4	TGTGCCAGTAGTATAGTTTCCGGGACAGGAGGTGAAAAACTGTTTTTT	CASSIVSGTGGEKLFF
TRBV2	NA	NA	TRBJ1-4	TGTGCCAGCAGTGGACAGGAAACTAATGAAAAACTGTTTTTT	CASSGQETNEKLFF